Listed below are T cell receptor beta chains from one sample, sequenced in a study of T cells in Graves' hyperthyroidism and ophthalmopathy. MiXCR, run by TCRdb on the multiplex PCR reads, gives a single entry per CDR3 protein. Here the sample spans 530,000 or so distinct CDR3 sequences, roughly 46% being singletons. The sample comprised peripheral blood or thyroid tissue (not recorded which). The receptors come from a woman under 30 with Graves' hyperthyroidism. CDR3s include the opening cysteine and the closing phenylalanine or tryptophan. Each record gives: J gene, V gene, D gene, clone size, CDR3 DNA, CDR3 protein. The D gene is left open where the match is weak. Only part of the rows carry a size: once, few, many, or a class if the clone is expanded.

TRBJ1-1 TRBV10-3 . . TGTGCCATCAGTGAGTCCGCGGGGGAGAACACTGAAGCTTTCTTT CAISESAGENTEAFF
TRBJ2-3 TRBV6-5 . . TGTGCCAGCAGTCCCCGGGCCAGGGGCCAACTGATCATAGATACGCAGTATTTT CASSPRARGQLIIDTQYF
TRBJ1-2 TRBV12-3/TRBV12-4 . many TGTGCCAGCAGGGGTCGAGACTATGGCTACACCTTC CASRGRDYGYTF
TRBJ2-2 TRBV6-5 TRBD2 . TGTGCCGGGACCGGGGGGAGCGCGAACACCGGGGAGCTGTTTTTT CAGTGGSANTGELFF
TRBJ1-1 TRBV29-1 TRBD1 few TGCAGCGTTAGGGCAGGGGGTAGGGCTTTCTTT CSVRAGGRAFF
TRBJ2-5 TRBV10-3 TRBD1 . TGTGCCATCAGTGACCTCCGGACAGGGGGGGAGACCCAGTACTTC CAISDLRTGGETQYF
TRBJ2-5 TRBV15 TRBD1 . TGTGCCACCAGTCCCGTTCCGGGACAGGGGATGGAGACCCAGTACTTC CATSPVPGQGMETQYF
TRBJ2-1 TRBV6-5 TRBD1 . TGTGCCAGCAGTTACTCACAGGGGTGGAACAATGAGCAGTTCTTC CASSYSQGWNNEQFF
TRBJ1-4 TRBV6-5 . many TGTGCCAGCAGTTACGTCAGGGAGGGGGAAAAACTGTTTTTT CASSYVREGEKLFF
TRBJ2-2 TRBV20-1 . many TGCAGTGCTCCCGCGCAGGGTTCGAACACCGGGGAGCTGTTTTTT CSAPAQGSNTGELFF
TRBJ2-7 TRBV24-1 TRBD2 once TGTGCCACCAGCCCTCGCGGGACTAGCGCCTCCTACGAGCAGTACTTC CATSPRGTSASYEQYF
TRBJ2-1 TRBV7-3 . . TGTGCCGTCCTACTTTCGGGGATCTCCTACAATGAGCAGTTCTTC CAVLLSGISYNEQFF
TRBJ1-1 TRBV3-1 . many TGTGCCAGCAGCCAACTTAATAAGAACACTGAAGCTTTCTTT CASSQLNKNTEAFF
TRBJ2-7 TRBV15 . . TGTGCCACTTACGGAGGGACGGTCTCCTACGAGCAGTACTTC CATYGGTVSYEQYF
TRBJ1-5 TRBV7-4 . . TGTGCCAGCAGCTTTGGACTAGCGGGAGGTCGCAATGAGCCCCAGCATTTT CASSFGLAGGRNEPQHF
TRBJ2-7 TRBV13 . many TGTGCCAGCAGCCACAGGAGGACGAGAACCTACGAGCAGTACTTC CASSHRRTRTYEQYF
TRBJ2-6 TRBV29-1 TRBD2 . TGCAGCGTGAGTGGGCTAGCGGGGCTTGGGGCCAACGTCCTGACTTTC CSVSGLAGLGANVLTF
TRBJ2-5 TRBV7-8 TRBD1 many TGTGCCAGCAGCTTTACAGGGGTCCCAGAGACCCAGTACTTC CASSFTGVPETQYF
TRBJ1-6 TRBV12-5 TRBD1 . TGTGCCAGCAGTTTTCGGACAGGGGAGGACTCACCCCTCCACTTT CASSFRTGEDSPLHF
TRBJ2-5 TRBV12-5 TRBD1 . TGTGCTAGTGGTTTGGAAAGGGGGGATAGACAGGGGAGTTGGGAGACCCAGTACTTC CASGLERGDRQGSWETQYF
TRBJ1-1 TRBV7-2 . . TGTGCCAGCAGCTTACTCCAGGGCAATGAAGCTTTCTTT CASSLLQGNEAFF
TRBJ2-7 TRBV2 TRBD2 many TGTGCCAGCAGTGATGGACTAGCGGGACTTGAGCAGTACTTC CASSDGLAGLEQYF
TRBJ2-6 TRBV7-2 . many TGTGCCAGCAGCTTATTGGTGACCCCAACGGGTGGGGCCAACGTCCTGACTTTC CASSLLVTPTGGANVLTF
TRBJ1-1 TRBV11-3 . many TGTGCCAGCAGCTCTGGACCCCGAGGGAACACTGAAGCTTTCTTT CASSSGPRGNTEAFF
TRBJ1-4 TRBV20-1 . . TGCAGTGCTAGATCCGGAATAAGGGGTGAAAAGCTGTTTTTT CSARSGIRGEKLFF
TRBJ2-7 TRBV6-6 . many TGTGCCAGCAGATCCCGTAGCGAGGGCGAGCAGTACTTC CASRSRSEGEQYF
TRBJ2-7 TRBV24-1 . . TGTGCCACCGGAGACACTTGGTCCGAGAATGAGCAGTACTTC CATGDTWSENEQYF
TRBJ2-5 TRBV9 . many TGTGCCAGCAGCACCTATGCACAACAAGAGACCCAGTACTTC CASSTYAQQETQYF
TRBJ1-6 TRBV5-1 . . TGCGCCAGCAGCTTGAGGGGGGACCTCGGATACAATTCACCCCTCCACTTT CASSLRGDLGYNSPLHF
TRBJ2-5 TRBV11-1 . few TGTGCCAGCAGCCGAAATACTAGGGTCTGGGAGACCCAGTACTTC CASSRNTRVWETQYF
TRBJ2-7 TRBV7-9 TRBD2 many TGTGCCAGCAGCTTAACTAGCGGGATCTACGAGCAGTACTTC CASSLTSGIYEQYF
TRBJ2-7 TRBV6-6 TRBD2 few TGTGCCAGCAGTCCCCAGGGGCGGGAGGTTGAACCCTCCCCCAAATTC CASSPQGREVEPSPKF
TRBJ1-2 TRBV20-1 . many TGCAGTGCCGCCTGGGGAGATGGCTACACCTTC CSAAWGDGYTF